One TCR beta chain is described in this entry. The target antigen is unknown. Time point reported: persistent/refractory GD, antithyroid drugs over 5 years with positive TRAb. Extracted PBMC RNA gave rise to the TCR library. The authors drew patients from an endocrinology department in Xi'an, China. Arm-PCR of CDR3 regions and iRepertoire HTBI primers were used to build TCR beta libraries. TCRdb redid the calling of the multiplex PCR reads with MiXCR, one entry per CDR3 protein. The data show 300,000 to 350,000 distinct CDR3 sequences, about 18% seen once. The CDR3 loop spans 14 amino acids. V lost 2 bases and J lost 4, with 8 bases in between. The germline CDR1 and CDR2 sequences are MNHEY and SVGAGI. The data derive from a study of regulatory T cells in long-lasting Graves disease. The study, taken as a whole, reports: Persistent patients shared about 2,800 public clonotypes among themselves. Newly diagnosed patients shared fewer, at about a thousand.

The receptor's source is a female donor with Graves disease. The material was peripheral blood mononuclear cells (PBMCs), obtained when the disease was refractory, from a patient treated with antithyroid drugs. V gene TRBV6-5 combines with J gene TRBJ2-2, with D unresolved. CDR3 protein: CASSYERSTGELFF. Written as DNA, the CDR3 is TGTGCCAGCAGTTACGAGAGGAGCACCGGGGAGCTGTTTTTT.